One sample yielded the 9 T cell receptor beta chains listed below, sequenced in a study of blood T cell repertoires in COVID-19. Data came from immunoSEQ multiplex PCR; TCRdb stores just in-frame clones and leaves some out. The sample consists of 200,000 to 300,000 clones, nearly 90% of them appearing once. Sequenced: peripheral blood. The receptors come from a man aged 18 to 29 with active or convalescent COVID-19.

In regard to this clone: The same CDR3 also results from other DNA sequences found in this sample. The V call is TRBV19, the J call TRBJ2-5, with D possibly matching TRBD2 (5 bases). CDR1 is LNHDA, CDR2 SQIVND, per germline (reference sequence). The V gene lost 1 base and the J gene lost 2 bases, with 5 bases spanning the gap. There are 13 residues in the CDR3. CDR3 nucleotide sequence: TGTGCCAGTAGTATAGCGGGACAAGAGACCCAGTACTTC. It specifies CASSIAGQETQYF.

The chain has TRBV27 and TRBJ1-3, with D possibly matching TRBD1 (5 bases). V was cut by 8 bases and J by 0 bases, with 14 bases left in between. The CDR3 is made up of 15 amino acids. CDR1 is MNHEY, CDR2 SMNVEV, per germline (reference sequence). CDR3 in amino acids: CASSSGGTSGNTIYF. In DNA form, the CDR3 reads TGTGCCAGCTCGAGCGGGGGGACCTCTGGAAACACCATATATTTT.

The V call is TRBV12-3 or TRBV12-4, the J call TRBJ1-5, with D possibly being TRBD1 (5 bases). V was shortened by 3 bases and J by 9 bases, with 12 bases between the two germline ends. This CDR3 has 13 amino acids. CDR3 in amino acids: CASSLGLAGPQHF. The DNA for the CDR3 is TGTGCCAGCAGTTTGGGACTCGCCGGGCCCCAGCATTTT.

J is TRBJ1-3 and V is TRBV30, with a tentative D call TRBD1 (6 bases). The germline V and J ends were trimmed by 1 base and 6 bases, with 7 bases remaining between them. The CDR3 has 12 residues. Germline values: CDR1 GTSNPN, CDR2 SVGIG (reference sequence). The chain's CDR3 is CAWSAGVNTIYF. The CDR3 region has the DNA TGTGCCTGGAGTGCAGGGGTAAACACCATATATTTT.

A word on this clone: Other DNA variants within this sample encode the same CDR3. The chain combines TRBV6-5 with TRBJ1-2; D uncertain. The germline V gene encodes CDR1 MNHEY and CDR2 SVGAGI. This CDR3 region has 13 residues. V was trimmed by 0 bases and J by 4 bases, leaving 6 bases between them. CDR3 nucleotides: TGTGCCAGCAGTTACTCGGGAGCCTATGGCTACACCTTC. This translates into CASSYSGAYGYTF.

This clone was counted a single time. This chain uses TRBV28 with TRBJ2-7; TRBD1 matches 8 bases. Germline values: CDR1 MDHEN, CDR2 SYDVKM. J gave up 9 bases and V 7 bases, and 17 bases lay outside the gene matches. CDR3 length: 15 residues. The CDR3 reads CASTDGRGHSFGQYF. CDR3 nucleotide sequence: TGTGCCAGCACCGACGGCAGGGGGCACTCCTTTGGGCAGTACTTC.

The chain uses TRBV18 and TRBJ2-3, with unresolved D. CDR1 is KGHSH and CDR2 is LQKENI in the germline V gene. Deletions cut 2 bases from V and 6 bases from J, with 6 bases between. CDR3 length: 12 amino acids. CDR3 region: CASSPLSDTQYF. For the CDR3, the DNA is TGTGCCAGCTCACCATTGAGCGATACGCAGTATTTT.

This sequence joins TRBV14 and TRBJ2-2; no reliable D call. The CDR3 is made up of 14 amino acids. V dropped 0 bases and J dropped 5 bases, with 7 bases sitting between them. Germline-derived CDR1 and CDR2 are SGHDN and FVKESK. In DNA form, the CDR3 reads TGTGCCAGCAGCCAAGAGGTTCAGACCGGGGAGCTGTTTTTT. Protein sequence: CASSQEVQTGELFF.

This clone was observed a handful of times. V is TRBV7-3 and J is TRBJ1-6; tentatively, D is TRBD1 (5 bases). This CDR3 region has 14 residues. The V end was cut by 3 bases, the J end by 8 bases, with 11 bases between. From germline, CDR1 is SGHTA and CDR2 FQGTGA. The CDR3 region is CASSFGRADSPLHF. Here the CDR3 DNA reads TGTGCCAGCAGCTTTGGCAGGGCAGATTCACCCCTCCACTTT.